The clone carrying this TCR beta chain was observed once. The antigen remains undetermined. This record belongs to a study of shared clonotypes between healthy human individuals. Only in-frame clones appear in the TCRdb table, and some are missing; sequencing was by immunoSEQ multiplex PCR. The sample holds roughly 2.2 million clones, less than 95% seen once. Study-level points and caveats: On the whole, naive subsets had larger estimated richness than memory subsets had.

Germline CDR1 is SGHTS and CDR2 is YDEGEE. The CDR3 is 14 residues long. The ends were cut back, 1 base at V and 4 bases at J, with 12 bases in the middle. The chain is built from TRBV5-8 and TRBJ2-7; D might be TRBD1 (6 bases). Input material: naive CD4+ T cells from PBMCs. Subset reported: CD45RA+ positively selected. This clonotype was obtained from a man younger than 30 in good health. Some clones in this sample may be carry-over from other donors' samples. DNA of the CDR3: TGTGCCAGCAGCTTGCCAGGGGAAGGATACGAGCAGTACTTC. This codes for CASSLPGEGYEQYF.